A single T cell receptor (beta chain) is shown here with its context. The data were taken from a study of blood T cell repertoires in COVID-19. Looked up from germline, CDR1 is SNHLY and CDR2 is FYNNEI. Trimming shortened V by 5 bases and J by 2 bases, and 15 bases separated the two germline ends. This CDR3 has 16 residues. Repertoires were generated with immunoSEQ multiplex PCR, while TCRdb's copy carries only in-frame clones and drops some. The table includes about 170,000 clones, about four fifths detected once. J is TRBJ2-2 and V is TRBV2, with D perhaps matching TRBD1 (8 bases). The TCR originated in a woman older than 75 with acute or convalescent COVID-19. Source material: peripheral blood. CDR3 nucleotide sequence: TGTGCCAGCAGTACTACAGGGGGGGAAAACACCGGGGAGCTGTTTTTT. It yields the protein CASSTTGGENTGELFF.